This T cell receptor (beta chain) comes out of a study of CD8 T cells in ankylosing spondylitis (dated by TCRdb to about 2017). With respect to the entire study: To find TCR variants linked to disease, the study profiled T cell receptor beta repertoires in ankylosing spondylitis patients and healthy donors. In total, the full study cohort was made up of nearly 110 healthy donors and 25 ankylosing spondylitis patients. Peripheral blood samples were taken, and synovial fluid was additionally collected from ankylosing spondylitis patients.

TCRdb shows the sequencer as Illumina HiSeq 2500. Quantitative 5'-RACE with molecular barcodes was the method used to prepare the TCR beta libraries. The published analysis was carried out like this. A new computational method, built on a probabilistic model of VDJ rearrangement, was used to identify disease-linked TCR variants. The public reads were quality trimmed at Q25 with fastp and then assembled into clones with MiXCR by TCRdb, keeping productive beta chains. CDR3 protein duplicates are merged, each entry listing the most common genes and DNA. The V and J calls follow TCRdb's processing rather than the paper's. The sample table holds under 150,000 distinct CDR3 sequences, of which 17% were seen once. 30% to 35% of the sample is in the top ten clones. There are 11 amino acids in the CDR3, from cysteine to phenylalanine inclusive. Only the CDR3 part of the read is kept: 33 bases, read in frame from the first base. V loses 7 bases at its end and J loses 7 bases; junction bases beyond the gene matches: 3.

Comment on this clonotype: Its specific antigen is unknown. It has no much larger one-base neighbor in the sample; base qualities were not kept.

Findings and caveats that apply to the study as a whole: A TCR beta motif made up of several highly homologous amino acid variants appeared to be characteristic of blood from ankylosing spondylitis patients. The disease-linked clones were reported as significantly enriched in matched synovial fluid samples from ankylosing spondylitis patients. Some motif variants were previously reported in synovial fluid and blood of reactive arthritis patients, suggesting common disease-initiation mechanisms. In peripheral blood, the disease-linked clones were found at relatively low frequencies and had a CD8+ phenotype.

This clonotype originated in a male donor with ankylosing spondylitis. Sequenced input: blood, either unsorted or a sorted T cell fraction (not recorded which). The V and J genes are TRBV12-3 or TRBV12-4 and TRBJ1-2; 7 nucleotides in the junction match TRBD1. The nucleotide sequence reads as follows: TGTGCCAGCAACACAGGGGTTGGCTACACCTTC. This is translated as CASNTGVGYTF.